The 15 T cell receptor beta chains presented below share a single source sample, sequenced in a study of T cell responses to AZD1222 COVID-19 vaccine. Sequencing used immunoSEQ multiplex PCR; TCRdb keeps in-frame clones, though not all of them. The data contain about 150,000 clones, 90% of them singletons. Sequenced here: peripheral blood, sampled 28 days after the second AZD1222 dose. All receptors come from an adult who received the AZD1222 COVID-19 vaccine.

This chain joins TRBV18 and TRBJ1-1; D ambiguous. The V end lost 6 bases, the J end lost 4 bases, and 18 bases lay between the germline ends. The CDR3 consists of 15 residues. CDR1 is KGHSH and CDR2 is LQKENI in the germline V gene. CDR3 residues: CASSTYGVSVTEAFF. DNA of the CDR3: TGTGCCAGCTCGACCTATGGGGTGTCGGTCACTGAAGCTTTCTTT.

This clone appeared once. This sequence joins TRBV2 and TRBJ2-3; D is uncertain. Germline lookup yields CDR1 SNHLY and CDR2 FYNNEI. CDR3 length: 15 residues. V lost 4 bases and J 9 bases, leaving 20 bases between the germline ends. CDR3 DNA: TGTGCCAGCAGTGGTCAGAGGCCCCTCATCGAGACGCAGTATTTT. It yields the protein CASSGQRPLIETQYF.

V gene TRBV5-5 combines with J gene TRBJ1-5; D perhaps matches TRBD1 (6 bases). Trimming left V 2 bases short and J 0 bases short, with 15 bases between. Germline CDR1 and CDR2: SGHKS and YYEKEE (reference sequence). CDR3 length equals 17 residues. The CDR3 region has the DNA TGTGCCAGCAGCTTCGGACAGCCCAAATATAGCAATCAGCCCCAGCATTTT. This translates into CASSFGQPKYSNQPQHF.

The V gene is TRBV28, the J gene TRBJ2-7; D tentatively fits TRBD1 or TRBD2 (5 bases each). The ends were cut back, 4 bases at V and 3 bases at J, with 25 bases in the middle. CDR1 MDHEN and CDR2 SYDVKM come from the germline V gene. The CDR3 has 18 residues. CDR3 nucleotides: TGTGCCAGCAGTTCCATCCCCTCGTGGGGGAGCCAGGTCTACGAGCAGTACTTC. It encodes CASSSIPSWGSQVYEQYF. Full variable domain (outside the CDR3, taken from reference TRBV28 and TRBJ2-7): DVKVTQSSRYLVKRTGEKVFLECVQDMDHENMFWYRQDPGLGLRLIYFSYDVKMKEKGDIPEGYSVSREKKERFSLILESASTNQTSMYLCASSSIPSWGSQVYEQYFGPGTRLTVT.

In DNA, the CDR3 is TGTGCCAGCAGTCCACAGGGGGGTCGCACAGATACGCAGTATTTT. It is translated as CASSPQGGRTDTQYF. This rearrangement joins TRBV2 to TRBJ2-3; 8 nucleotides agree with TRBD1. The CDR3 is made up of 15 amino acids. Trimming removed 5 bases from V and 1 base from J; junction bases left unmatched: 5. CDR1 is SNHLY, CDR2 FYNNEI, per germline. Based on the CDR3 plus reference TRBV2 and TRBJ2-3, the full variable domain is EPEVTQTPSHQVTQMGQEVILRCVPISNHLYFYWYRQILGQKVEFLVSFYNNEISEKSEIFDDQFSVERPDGSNFTLKIRSTKLEDSAMYFCASSPQGGRTDTQYFGPGTRLTVL.

This clone was seen just once. V is TRBV24-1 and J is TRBJ2-5; perhaps TRBD1 as D (5 bases). The germline gives CDR1 KGHDR, CDR2 SFDVKD. V lost 4 bases to trimming and J lost 1 base, with 6 bases between them. The CDR3 is made up of 13 amino acids. CDR3 sequence: CATSEGPQETQYF. DNA for the CDR3: TGTGCCACCAGTGAGGGGCCCCAAGAGACCCAGTACTTC.

The chain has TRBV19 and TRBJ1-1, with no clear D. V lost 6 bases to trimming and J lost 11 bases, with 10 bases between them. The CDR3 loop spans 10 amino acids. Germline CDR1 reads LNHDA; CDR2 reads SQIVND (reference sequence). This chain's CDR3 is CASSGVEAFF. The CDR3 nucleotides are TGTGCCAGTAGCGGCGTAGAGGCTTTCTTT.

CDR3 residues: CASSLVAGGLYEQYF. CDR3 coding DNA: TGTGCCAGCAGCTTGGTGGCAGGGGGACTCTACGAGCAGTACTTC. The chain uses TRBV5-5 and TRBJ2-7; a weak D match, TRBD1 (7 bases). CDR3 length equals 15 residues. Trimming shortened V by 0 bases and J by 3 bases, and 13 bases separated the two germline ends. Germline loops: CDR1 SGHKS, CDR2 YYEKEE (reference sequence).

V usage is TRBV29-1 and J usage is TRBJ1-3; D not resolved. The CDR3 loop spans 13 amino acids. Germline V gene sequence: CDR1 SQVTM, CDR2 ANQGSEA. Trimming cost V 5 bases and J 0 bases, with 8 bases left between them. The CDR3, as DNA: TGCAGCGTTACCGGGTACTCTGGAAACACCATATATTTT. It specifies CSVTGYSGNTIYF.

The CDR3 sequence: CASSLSGISNQPQHF. In nucleotides, the CDR3 is TGTGCCAGCAGCTTATCAGGTATCAGCAATCAGCCCCAGCATTTT. The chain combines TRBV7-9 with TRBJ1-5; D not resolved. CDR1 is SEHNR and CDR2 is FQNEAQ in the germline V gene (reference sequence). Trimming pared 2 bases from V and 1 base from J, leaving 9 bases between. The CDR3 is 15 amino acids.

The chain employs TRBV27 and TRBJ2-3; 8 nucleotides match TRBD2. V lost 5 bases and J lost 4; bases outside the gene matches: 11. The CDR3 is made up of 16 amino acids. Germline lookup yields CDR1 MNHEY and CDR2 SMNVEV (reference sequence). This CDR3 is CASSPETSVGADTQYF. For the CDR3, the DNA is TGTGCCAGCAGTCCAGAGACTAGCGTGGGCGCAGATACGCAGTATTTT.

This sequence joins TRBV10-3 and TRBJ1-1; 7 bases are a match to TRBD1. Germline CDR1 reads ENHRY; CDR2 reads SYGVKD. The V gene end was trimmed by 6 bases and the J gene end by 1 base; junction bases not matched to a gene: 8. CDR3 length: 15 amino acids. For the CDR3, the DNA is TGTGCCATCAGGCCCACAGGGGCTGGGAACACTGAAGCTTTCTTT. Amino acids: CAIRPTGAGNTEAFF.

This sequence joins TRBV5-1 and TRBJ2-1; maybe TRBD1 (7 bases). Per the germline V gene, CDR1 is SGHRS and CDR2 is YFSETQ. There are 13 residues in the CDR3. Trimming took off 0 bases at V and 13 bases at J, with 14 bases between the two ends. The CDR3 DNA reads as TGCGCCAGCAGCTTGGCCGGGCGGGACAGTCAGTTCTTC. Protein product: CASSLAGRDSQFF.

CDR3 DNA sequence: TGTGCCAGCTCACCAAACGCCGAGCAGTACTTC. The encoded protein is CASSPNAEQYF. The chain combines TRBV18 with TRBJ2-7; no firm D call. The ends were cut back, 2 bases at V and 6 bases at J, with 5 bases in the middle. The CDR3 sequence is 11 residues long. Germline-derived CDR1 and CDR2 are KGHSH and LQKENI.

This rearrangement joins TRBV5-1 to TRBJ2-2; D possibly corresponds to TRBD2 (6 bases). With 5 bases removed from V and 1 base from J, the gap between germline ends came to 12 bases. Looked up from germline, CDR1 is SGHRS and CDR2 is YFSETQ. There are 15 residues in the CDR3. The CDR3 loop reads CASSPGTQNTGELFF. CDR3 sequence (DNA): TGCGCCAGCAGTCCCGGGACTCAGAACACCGGGGAGCTGTTTTTT.